Below are 26 T cell receptor beta chains sequenced from a single sample in a study of STAT5B mutations in CD4+ large granular lymphocyte leukemia. TCRdb's copy holds only in-frame clones and misses some; the assay was immunoSEQ multiplex PCR. The profile shows roughly 40,000 clones, 81% of them singletons. The sequenced sample was CD4+ T cells from blood buffy coats. These receptors came from a human donor in good health.

The J gene is TRBJ1-6, the V gene TRBV11-2, with D possibly TRBD1 on 5 matching bases. Trimming took 2 bases from V and 10 from J, leaving 18 bases between them. Germline V gene sequence: CDR1 SGHAT, CDR2 FQNNGV. CDR3 size: 16 residues. The CDR3 region is CASSLPGAGLMSPLHF. The CDR3 region has the DNA TGTGCCAGCAGCTTACCTGGGGCAGGGCTTATGTCACCCCTCCACTTT.

This clone came up a few times. The V and J genes are TRBV6-5 and TRBJ2-1; no clear D. The CDR3 is 11 amino acids. Trimming took 4 bases from V and 4 from J, leaving 2 bases between them. From germline, CDR1 is MNHEY and CDR2 SVGAGI. CDR3 nucleotides: TGTGCCAGCAGTTTATACAATGAGCAGTTCTTC. Translation gives CASSLYNEQFF.

The chain joins TRBV7-2 to TRBJ2-4; 9 bases fit TRBD1. Germline values: CDR1 SGHTA, CDR2 FQGNSA. Losses at the gene ends were 5 bases for V and 2 bases for J; bases not matched to a gene: 13. This CDR3 comprises 18 residues. In DNA form, the CDR3 reads TGTGCCAGCAGCCGCTTCGGGGACAGGGAAGTGACCAAAAACATTCAGTACTTC. Residues: CASSRFGDREVTKNIQYF.

This chain links TRBV7-6 with TRBJ2-1, with TRBD2 identical over 7 bases. The length of the CDR3 is 16 residues. Trimming cost V 2 bases and J 3 bases; bases outside gene matches: 7. Germline lookup yields CDR1 SGHVS and CDR2 FNYEAQ. CDR3 amino acids: CASSLIASGYYNEQFF. The CDR3 DNA sequence: TGTGCCAGCAGCTTAATAGCTAGCGGCTACTACAATGAGCAGTTCTTC. Full variable domain (missing parts from reference TRBV7-6 and TRBJ2-1): GAGVSQSPRYKVTKRGQDVALRCDPISGHVSLYWYRQALGQGPEFLTYFNYEAQQDKSGLPNDRFSAERPEGSISTLTIQRTEQRDSAMYRCASSLIASGYYNEQFFGPGTRLTVL.

This clone was counted a single time. This chain uses TRBV2 with TRBJ2-2, with 11 bases identical to TRBD2. The V segment lost 3 bases and the J segment 8 bases; nucleotides outside the gene matches: 5. Per germline, CDR1 SNHLY and CDR2 FYNNEI. CDR3 size: 15 residues. This CDR3 reads CASSDTSGGRGELFF. The CDR3 nucleotides are TGTGCCAGCAGTGACACTAGCGGGGGACGTGGGGAGCTGTTTTTT. Drawing the rest from reference TRBV2 and TRBJ2-2, the complete variable domain is EPEVTQTPSHQVTQMGQEVILRCVPISNHLYFYWYRQILGQKVEFLVSFYNNEISEKSEIFDDQFSVERPDGSNFTLKIRSTKLEDSAMYFCASSDTSGGRGELFFGEGSRLTVL.

The genes are TRBV6-6 and TRBJ1-6; 9 bases match TRBD1. CDR1 is MNHNY and CDR2 is SVGAGI in the germline V gene (reference sequence). The CDR3 totals 14 residues. J was trimmed by 10 bases and V by 6 bases; bases with no gene match: 7. Here the CDR3 DNA reads TGTGCCAGCAGGGGACAGGGACGGCAGTCACCCCTCCACTTT. Translation gives CASRGQGRQSPLHF.

The rearrangement joins TRBV6-5 to TRBJ1-4; the D gene is possibly TRBD1 (5 bases). The V gene's germline CDR1 is MNHEY and CDR2 SVGAGI. This CDR3 has 13 residues. Deletions cut 3 bases from V and 8 bases from J, with 10 bases between. The CDR3 here is CASSYGQGEKLFF. The CDR3 bases are TGTGCCAGCAGTTATGGGCAGGGCGAAAAACTGTTTTTT.

This chain joins TRBV11-2 and TRBJ2-3; tentative D call: TRBD2 (5 bases). The CDR3 consists of 15 residues. V was pared by 7 bases and J by 3 bases, with 17 bases between. Germline CDR1 SGHAT, CDR2 FQNNGV. CDR3 protein: CASTTWGVGTDTQYF. The CDR3 DNA is TGTGCCAGCACCACCTGGGGAGTGGGAACAGATACGCAGTATTTT.

The gene calls are TRBV2 and TRBJ1-6; D might be TRBD1 (5 bases). Trimming left V 4 bases short and J 5 bases short, with 9 bases between. There are 14 residues in the CDR3. The V gene's germline CDR1 is SNHLY and CDR2 FYNNEI. The CDR3: CASSGPGNNSPLHF. CDR3 nucleotides: TGTGCCAGCAGTGGGCCAGGGAATAATTCACCCCTCCACTTT. Supplemented by reference TRBV2 and TRBJ1-6, the full variable domain reads EPEVTQTPSHQVTQMGQEVILRCVPISNHLYFYWYRQILGQKVEFLVSFYNNEISEKSEIFDDQFSVERPDGSNFTLKIRSTKLEDSAMYFCASSGPGNNSPLHFGNGTRLTVT.

The rearrangement uses TRBV7-9 and TRBJ2-2; 15 bases are shared with TRBD2. From germline, CDR1 is SEHNR and CDR2 FQNEAQ (reference sequence). J was trimmed by 4 bases and V by 4 bases; bases with no gene match: 7. CDR3 length: 18 residues. CDR3: CASSYGLAGGGSTGELFF. The CDR3 nucleotides are TGTGCCAGCAGCTATGGACTAGCGGGAGGGGGTAGCACCGGGGAGCTGTTTTTT.

The rearrangement uses TRBV23-1 and TRBJ1-5; unclear D gene. TRBV23-1 is placed among ORFs of uncertain function. Trimming cost V 0 bases and J 0 bases, with 6 bases left between them. The CDR3 is made up of 15 amino acids. Here the CDR3 DNA reads TGCGCCAGCAGTCAATCGGGTCATAGCAATCAGCCCCAGCATTTT. It codes for CASSQSGHSNQPQHF.

This clone was detected a few times. The rearrangement links TRBV27 to TRBJ1-6, with D perhaps TRBD1 (6 bases). The CDR3 covers 14 residues. The germline V gene has CDR1 MNHEY and CDR2 SMNVEV (reference sequence). V shed 5 bases and J shed 10 bases, with 15 bases lying between them. CDR3 DNA sequence: TGTGCCAGCAGTAACAGGGTGAGTGGATCACCCCTCCACTTT. This codes for CASSNRVSGSPLHF.

This clone has a single count. V usage is TRBV5-1 and J usage is TRBJ2-4; D gene uncertain. The CDR3 has 15 residues. Germline loops: CDR1 SGHRS, CDR2 YFSETQ. Trimming removed 4 bases at V and 1 base at J, with 12 bases between. The CDR3 loop reads CASSLLAMAKNIQYF. In nucleotides, the CDR3 is TGCGCCAGCAGCCTACTGGCCATGGCCAAAAACATTCAGTACTTC.

The CDR3 DNA reads TGCGCCAGCAGCCCCGGGACCGGGTGGAATCAGCCCCAGCATTTT. Translated, it gives CASSPGTGWNQPQHF. This chain joins TRBV5-1 and TRBJ1-5; possibly TRBD1 for D (5 bases). Trimming stripped 4 bases from V and 4 bases from J, with 15 bases between. Per the germline V gene, CDR1 is SGHRS and CDR2 is YFSETQ. The CDR3 contains 15 residues.

The sample holds a few counts of this clone. V is TRBV7-6 and J is TRBJ2-1, with 9 nucleotides matching TRBD2. In germline, CDR1 is SGHVS, CDR2 FNYEAQ. V lost 2 bases to trimming and J lost 2 bases; unmatched junction nucleotides: 10. The CDR3 is 18 amino acids. DNA of the CDR3: TGTGCCAGCAGCTTATCAGCGGGGGGCGGAACTGCCTACAATGAGCAGTTCTTC. This codes for CASSLSAGGGTAYNEQFF.

In its sample, this clone was seen once. The CDR3 DNA follows: TGTGCCAGCTCACGAGTCCGGGACAGCGAGAACACTGAAGCTTTCTTT. This encodes CASSRVRDSENTEAFF. The V and J genes are TRBV18 and TRBJ1-1, with TRBD1 matching 7 bases. The CDR3 contains 16 residues. With V trimmed by 4 bases and J by 1 base, 9 bases remained unmatched. Germline V gene sequence: CDR1 KGHSH, CDR2 LQKENI.

The chain joins TRBV29-1 to TRBJ2-3, with a possible D match to TRBD2 (6 bases). The V end lost 5 bases, the J end lost 3 bases, and 12 bases lay between the germline ends. The germline gives CDR1 SQVTM, CDR2 ANQGSEA. The CDR3 has 13 residues. The CDR3, as DNA: TGCAGCGTTCTCAGGACTAAGACAGATACGCAGTATTTT. This encodes CSVLRTKTDTQYF.

This clone turned up a few times. This chain connects TRBV19 to TRBJ1-2, with TRBD1 matching 7 bases. Germline assignment: CDR1 LNHDA and CDR2 SQIVND (reference sequence). Losses at the gene ends were 4 bases for V and 8 bases for J; bases not matched to a gene: 1. The CDR3 contains 11 residues. This chain's CDR3 is CASSRTGGYTF. DNA for the CDR3: TGTGCCAGTAGTAGGACAGGAGGCTACACCTTC.

The chain couples TRBV7-9 to TRBJ1-2; D unclear. This CDR3 is 15 amino acids long. Germline V gene sequence: CDR1 SEHNR, CDR2 FQNEAQ (reference sequence). V lost 1 base and J 7 bases, leaving 16 bases between the germline ends. The CDR3 spells CASSLVFGRRIGYTF. The DNA of the CDR3 is TGTGCCAGCAGCTTAGTCTTCGGCCGTAGGATTGGCTACACCTTC.

The rearrangement links TRBV28 to TRBJ2-1, with 10 bases lining up with TRBD2. Germline lookup yields CDR1 MDHEN and CDR2 SYDVKM. There are 16 residues in the CDR3. J lost 6 bases, V lost 0 bases, and 5 bases had no gene match. CDR3 sequence reads: CASSLWGTSARNEQFF. The CDR3 DNA is TGTGCCAGCAGTTTATGGGGGACTAGCGCCCGCAATGAGCAGTTCTTC.

The V call is TRBV11-3, the J call TRBJ2-2, with D possibly matching TRBD2 (6 bases). Trimming removed 6 bases at V and 1 base at J, with 12 bases between. The CDR3 has 15 residues. Germline V CDR1 and CDR2: SGHNT, YENEEA. CDR3 bases: TGTGCCAGCAGTGATCGGGACTTGAACACCGGGGAGCTGTTTTTT. This sequence encodes CASSDRDLNTGELFF.

The chain joins TRBV10-3 to TRBJ1-2; TRBD1 agrees at 7 bases. This CDR3 is built from 15 residues. Looked up from germline, CDR1 is ENHRY and CDR2 is SYGVKD. J lost 2 bases, V lost 2 bases, and 5 bases had no gene match. This CDR3 reads CAISEGMTGNYGYTF. The CDR3 DNA reads as TGTGCCATCAGTGAGGGAATGACAGGGAACTATGGCTACACCTTC.

The gene calls are TRBV5-3 and TRBJ2-7, with D possibly matching TRBD1 (5 bases). TRBV5-3 carries the ORF label, with uncertain function. Trimming cost V 4 bases and J 0 bases, with 17 bases left between them. The CDR3 is 16 amino acids. The CDR3 sequence is CARSTVTALSSYEQYF. CDR3 bases: TGTGCCAGAAGCACCGTGACAGCCCTTTCCTCCTACGAGCAGTACTTC.

This CDR3 is CASSLDWSSYNEQFF. The CDR3 DNA sequence: TGTGCCAGCAGTTTAGACTGGTCTTCCTACAATGAGCAGTTCTTC. The chain couples TRBV27 to TRBJ2-1, with D unresolved. The CDR3 length is 15 residues. Between the trimmed V and J ends, which lost 2 bases and 1 base, there was a span of 9 bases. Germline lookup yields CDR1 MNHEY and CDR2 SMNVEV (reference sequence).

The chain combines TRBV7-3 with TRBJ1-2; D not resolved. Between the trimmed V and J ends, which lost 5 bases and 1 base, there was a span of 11 bases. The CDR3 is made up of 14 amino acids. In germline, CDR1 is SGHTA, CDR2 FQGTGA. CDR3 sequence (DNA): TGTGCCAGCAGCCCTACCGAAAATAACTATGGCTACACCTTC. Protein: CASSPTENNYGYTF.

This chain uses TRBV6-1 with TRBJ1-1, with D possibly being TRBD1 (5 bases). The V and J ends lost 1 base and 4 bases respectively, with 7 bases between them. Looked up from germline, CDR1 is MNHNS and CDR2 is SASEGT. CDR3 length equals 13 residues. This CDR3 reads CASSEGQGTEAFF. The CDR3, as DNA: TGTGCCAGCAGTGAAGGGCAGGGCACTGAAGCTTTCTTT.